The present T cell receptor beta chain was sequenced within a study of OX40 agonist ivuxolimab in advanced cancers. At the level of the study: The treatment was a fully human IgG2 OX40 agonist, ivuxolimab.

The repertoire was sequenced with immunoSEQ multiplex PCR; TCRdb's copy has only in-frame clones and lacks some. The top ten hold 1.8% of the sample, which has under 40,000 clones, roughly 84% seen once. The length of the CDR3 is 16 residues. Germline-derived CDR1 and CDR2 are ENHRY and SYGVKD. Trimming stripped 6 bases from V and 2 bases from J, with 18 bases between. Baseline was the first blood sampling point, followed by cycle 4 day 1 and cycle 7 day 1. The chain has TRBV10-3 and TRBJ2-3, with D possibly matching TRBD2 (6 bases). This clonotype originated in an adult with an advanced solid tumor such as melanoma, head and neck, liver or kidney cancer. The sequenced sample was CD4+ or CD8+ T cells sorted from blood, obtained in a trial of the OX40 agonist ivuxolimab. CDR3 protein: CAIRGGGPAYTDTQYF. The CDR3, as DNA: TGTGCCATCAGGGGAGGCGGACCGGCCTACACAGATACGCAGTATTTT.